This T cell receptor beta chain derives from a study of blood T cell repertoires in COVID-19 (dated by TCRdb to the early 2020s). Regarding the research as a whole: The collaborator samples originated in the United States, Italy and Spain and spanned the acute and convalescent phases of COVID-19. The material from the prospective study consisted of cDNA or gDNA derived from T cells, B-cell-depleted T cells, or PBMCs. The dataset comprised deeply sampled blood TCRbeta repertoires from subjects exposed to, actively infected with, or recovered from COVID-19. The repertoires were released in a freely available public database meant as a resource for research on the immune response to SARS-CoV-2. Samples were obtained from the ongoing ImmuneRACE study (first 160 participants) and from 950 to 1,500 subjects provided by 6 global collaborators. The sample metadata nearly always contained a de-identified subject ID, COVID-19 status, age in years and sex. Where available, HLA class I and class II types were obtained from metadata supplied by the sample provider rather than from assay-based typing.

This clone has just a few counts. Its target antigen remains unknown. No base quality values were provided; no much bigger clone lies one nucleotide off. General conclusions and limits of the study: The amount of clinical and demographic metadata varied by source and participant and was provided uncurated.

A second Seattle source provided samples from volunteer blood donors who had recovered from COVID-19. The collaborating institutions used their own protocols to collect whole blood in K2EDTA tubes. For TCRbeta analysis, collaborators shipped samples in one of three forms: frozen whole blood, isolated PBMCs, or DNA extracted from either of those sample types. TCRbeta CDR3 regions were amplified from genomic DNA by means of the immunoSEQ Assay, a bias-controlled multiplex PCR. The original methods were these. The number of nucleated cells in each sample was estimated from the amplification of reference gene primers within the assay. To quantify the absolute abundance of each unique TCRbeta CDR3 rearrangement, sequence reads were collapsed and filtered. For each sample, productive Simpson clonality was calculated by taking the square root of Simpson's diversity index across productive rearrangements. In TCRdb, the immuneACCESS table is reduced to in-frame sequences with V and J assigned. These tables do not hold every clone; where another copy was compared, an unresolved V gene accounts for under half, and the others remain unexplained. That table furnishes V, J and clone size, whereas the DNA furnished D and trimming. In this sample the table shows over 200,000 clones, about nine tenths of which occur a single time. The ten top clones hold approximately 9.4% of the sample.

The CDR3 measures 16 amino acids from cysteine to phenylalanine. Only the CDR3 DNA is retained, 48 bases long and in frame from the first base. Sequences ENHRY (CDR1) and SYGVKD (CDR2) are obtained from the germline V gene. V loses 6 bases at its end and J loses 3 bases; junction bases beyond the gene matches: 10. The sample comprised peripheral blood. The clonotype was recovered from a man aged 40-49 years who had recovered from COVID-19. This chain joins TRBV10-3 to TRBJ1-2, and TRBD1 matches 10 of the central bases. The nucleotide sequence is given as TGTGCCATCAGACCGGACAGGGGGAAATTAGACTATGGCTACACCTTC. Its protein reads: CAIRPDRGKLDYGYTF.